This T cell receptor (beta chain) was captured by sequencing in a study of spatial heterogeneity in lung cancer. Time point: sample taken at primary tumor resection. TCRdb reanalysed the 5' RACE reads using MiXCR and keeps one entry per CDR3 protein. Of around 40,000 distinct CDR3 sequences in the sample, less than 6.5% were seen once. This clonotype has at least ten counts. CDR1 is MGHDK and CDR2 is SYGVNS in the germline V gene. CDR3 length equals 19 residues. Trimming shortened V by 4 bases and J by 0 bases, and 24 bases separated the two germline ends. This clonotype was obtained from a female donor with early-stage non-small cell lung cancer. The V and J genes are TRBV25-1 and TRBJ1-1, with a possible D match to TRBD1 (5 bases). The sequencing here drew on PBMCs, taken at surgery. This CDR3 reads CASSAGTRRFAVLNTEAFF. In DNA form, the CDR3 reads TGTGCCAGCAGTGCCGGGACCAGAAGGTTTGCTGTTTTGAACACTGAAGCTTTCTTT.